A selection of T cell receptor beta chains follows, all from one sample in a study of blood T cell repertoires in COVID-19. Only in-frame clones appear in the TCRdb table, and some are missing; sequencing was by immunoSEQ multiplex PCR. The repertoire holds about 98,000 clones, with 75% to 85% as singletons. The sample consisted of peripheral blood. The receptor set was obtained from an older man with acute or convalescent COVID-19. Both conserved end residues are trimmed from each CDR3. Fields, in order: CDR3 protein, J gene, CDR3 length, V gene.

CDR3: SISRGGDTEAF
J: TRBJ1-1
length: 11
V: TRBV29-1

CDR3: ASGGTGRYEQY
J: TRBJ2-7
length: 11
V: TRBV12-3/TRBV12-4

CDR3: ASSYLSSGRAGDTQY
J: TRBJ2-3
length: 15
V: TRBV5-1

CDR3: ASRGTGSSYEQY
J: TRBJ2-7
length: 12
V: TRBV27

CDR3: ASTSRLNTGELF
J: TRBJ2-2
length: 12
V: TRBV6-5

CDR3: ASSYAPGQGNQPQH
J: TRBJ1-5
length: 14
V: TRBV6-5

CDR3: ASSPRRDLEAF
J: TRBJ1-1
length: 11
V: TRBV7-2

CDR3: ASSYTGTSVSLVQETQY
J: TRBJ2-5
length: 17
V: TRBV6-2/TRBV6-3

CDR3: ASSYSRGPETQY
J: TRBJ2-5
length: 12
V: TRBV6-2/TRBV6-3

CDR3: ASPPIAGGPGSEDTQY
J: TRBJ2-3
length: 16
V: TRBV28

CDR3: ASSLWGSLYNEQF
J: TRBJ2-1
length: 13
V: TRBV27

CDR3: ASSPAGTQY
J: TRBJ2-5
length: 9
V: TRBV12-3/TRBV12-4

CDR3: SASSPGRVVSYEQY
J: TRBJ2-7
length: 14
V: TRBV20-1

CDR3: ASSLSSGSRGGQY
J: TRBJ2-7
length: 13
V: TRBV5-1

CDR3: ASSLDSSGGDTQY
J: TRBJ2-3
length: 13
V: TRBV7-2

CDR3: SVGVSVVTDTQY
J: TRBJ2-3
length: 12
V: TRBV29-1

CDR3: ASSLDHLVQGRD
J: TRBJ2-4
length: 12
V: TRBV11-2

CDR3: ASTRDSPYNEQF
J: TRBJ2-1
length: 12
V: TRBV5-1

CDR3: ASSWTSGQRETQY
J: TRBJ2-5
length: 13
V: TRBV11-2

CDR3: ASRNSGWGYEQY
J: TRBJ2-7
length: 12
V: TRBV3-1/TRBV3-2

CDR3: ASRTTQGELYSNQPQH
J: TRBJ1-5
length: 16
V: TRBV19

CDR3: ASSLTEAGRPQETQY
J: TRBJ2-5
length: 15
V: TRBV11-2

CDR3: SGTGGWGMNTEAF
J: TRBJ1-1
length: 13
V: TRBV29-1

CDR3: ASSLAYTGELF
J: TRBJ2-2
length: 11
V: TRBV6-2/TRBV6-3

CDR3: ASSLDGQLPYGYT
J: TRBJ1-2
length: 13
V: TRBV7-2

CDR3: ASSQDRASGSRDTQY
J: TRBJ2-3
length: 15
V: TRBV4-3

CDR3: ASSLRSGELF
J: TRBJ2-2
length: 10
V: TRBV5-6

CDR3: ASSHYSGRANEQF
J: TRBJ2-1
length: 13
V: TRBV7-2

CDR3: ASSLAGYGYT
J: TRBJ1-2
length: 10
V: TRBV7-2

CDR3: ASSYYPGQGNYEQY
J: TRBJ2-7
length: 14
V: TRBV6-5

CDR3: ASGPRGTTGELF
J: TRBJ2-2
length: 12
V: TRBV5-5

CDR3: ASSYSYEQY
J: TRBJ2-7
length: 9
V: TRBV2

CDR3: ASRSGAGTQETQY
J: TRBJ2-5
length: 13
V: TRBV7-3

CDR3: ASSFWADTEAF
J: TRBJ1-1
length: 11
V: TRBV27

CDR3: ASLPTENTEAF
J: TRBJ1-1
length: 11
V: TRBV18

CDR3: ASTRTDGAQPQH
J: TRBJ1-5
length: 12
V: TRBV28

CDR3: ASSQRLGTGTYNEQF
J: TRBJ2-1
length: 15
V: TRBV4-1

CDR3: ASSESSGLYYEQY
J: TRBJ2-7
length: 13
V: TRBV6-1

CDR3: ASSTGRDYGYT
J: TRBJ1-2
length: 11
V: TRBV2

CDR3: ASAPSGREDGDTQY
J: TRBJ2-3
length: 14
V: TRBV28